This passage covers 26 T cell receptor beta chains from one sample sequenced in a study of blood T cell repertoires in COVID-19. Data came from immunoSEQ multiplex PCR; TCRdb stores just in-frame clones and leaves some out. The table has roughly 170,000 clones, around 85% seen once. Source material: peripheral blood. These receptors all come from a man aged 55-75 years who had recovered from COVID-19.

This clone was counted a few times. The gene calls are TRBV5-1 and TRBJ2-1; 7 bases fit TRBD1. The CDR3 is 15 residues long. From germline, CDR1 is SGHRS and CDR2 YFSETQ. Trimming cost V 4 bases and J 2 bases; bases outside gene matches: 6. CDR3 sequence: CASSRTGVAYNEQFF. CDR3 nucleotide sequence: TGCGCCAGCAGCCGTACAGGGGTGGCCTACAATGAGCAGTTCTTC.

This rearrangement joins TRBV6-5 to TRBJ2-7; 7 bases are a match to TRBD1. This CDR3 is built from 13 residues. V trimming: 6 bases; J trimming: 2 bases; junction bases outside the gene matches: 4. The V gene's germline CDR1 is MNHEY and CDR2 SVGAGI. The CDR3 sequence: CASSWDRAYEQYF. In DNA form, the CDR3 reads TGTGCCAGCAGCTGGGACAGAGCCTACGAGCAGTACTTC.

This chain links TRBV7-2 with TRBJ2-2, with 10 positions matching TRBD2. Germline V gives CDR1 SGHTA, CDR2 FQGNSA. V shed 5 bases, J shed 0 bases, and the junction held 6 bases outside the gene matches. The CDR3 contains 17 residues. The CDR3 spells CASSPRSGGANTGELFF. The CDR3 DNA is TGTGCCAGCAGCCCGAGGAGCGGGGGGGCGAACACCGGGGAGCTGTTTTTT.

The chain combines TRBV10-3 with TRBJ2-3; 16 bases fit TRBD2. CDR1 ENHRY and CDR2 SYGVKD come from the germline V gene. CDR3 length: 20 residues. Trimming cost V 6 bases and J 2 bases; bases outside gene matches: 14. The CDR3 loop reads CAIRPPEGLAGGRITDTQYF. The CDR3 bases are TGTGCCATCAGACCCCCTGAGGGACTAGCGGGGGGGCGTATCACAGATACGCAGTATTTT.

The gene calls are TRBV7-3 and TRBJ2-1; a weak D match, TRBD2 (6 bases). Germline V CDR1 and CDR2: SGHTA, FQGTGA. V was cut by 5 bases and J by 4 bases, with 21 bases left in between. This CDR3 spans 17 amino acids. The CDR3 DNA sequence: TGTGCCAGCAGCCCTACGCGGGACTTCCTAACTTACAATGAGCAGTTCTTC. Amino acids: CASSPTRDFLTYNEQFF.

This chain joins TRBV7-2 and TRBJ1-6, with TRBD1 matching 8 bases. Looked up from germline, CDR1 is SGHTA and CDR2 is FQGNSA. V gave up 1 base and J gave up 7 bases; unmatched junction bases: 6. The CDR3 runs 16 residues. This CDR3 is CASSLDTGQGNSPLHF. Written as DNA, the CDR3 is TGTGCCAGCAGCTTAGATACCGGACAGGGAAATTCACCCCTCCACTTT.

The V call is TRBV7-3, the J call TRBJ2-4; 9 bases line up with TRBD1. The CDR3 has 17 residues. The germline V gene has CDR1 SGHTA and CDR2 FQGTGA. J lost 1 base, V lost 5 bases, and 9 bases had no gene match. The CDR3 DNA follows: TGTGCCAGCAGCCCCACAGGACAGGGGTTGGCCAAAAACATTCAGTACTTC. Translated: CASSPTGQGLAKNIQYF.

The genes are TRBV29-1 and TRBJ2-1, with 9 bases matching TRBD1. V lost 4 bases to trimming and J lost 10 bases; unmatched junction nucleotides: 11. CDR1 and CDR2 from the germline V gene are SQVTM and ANQGSEA. The CDR3 has 14 amino acids. The chain's CDR3 is CSVGLGQGRGEQFF. CDR3 DNA sequence: TGCAGCGTTGGTCTTGGACAGGGGCGCGGGGAGCAGTTCTTC.

The chain recombines TRBV18 with TRBJ1-5; 8 nucleotides agree with TRBD1. With 4 bases clipped from V and 0 bases from J, the junction kept 2 bases outside the gene matches. This CDR3 comprises 15 residues. Germline CDR1 and CDR2: KGHSH and LQKENI. CDR3 DNA: TGTGCCAGCTCACTGGGACAGGATAGCAATCAGCCCCAGCATTTT. Encoded protein: CASSLGQDSNQPQHF.

J is TRBJ1-2 and V is TRBV5-1, with no clear D. The V gene lost 4 bases and the J gene lost 1 base, with 11 bases spanning the gap. This CDR3 has 14 residues. Looked up from germline, CDR1 is SGHRS and CDR2 is YFSETQ. The CDR3 sequence: CASSAKQNNYGYTF. CDR3 in DNA: TGCGCCAGCAGCGCCAAACAGAATAACTATGGCTACACCTTC.

This chain connects TRBV7-3 to TRBJ1-2, with 8 bases fitting TRBD1. The CDR3 runs 16 residues. The junction had 13 bases not matched to a gene; V was cut back by 5 bases and J by 5 bases. The germline V gene encodes CDR1 SGHTA and CDR2 FQGTGA. The CDR3 sequence is CASSLDPGQADYGYTF. In DNA, the CDR3 is TGTGCCAGCAGCCTGGACCCGGGACAGGCTGATTATGGCTACACCTTC. The full variable domain, completed using reference TRBV7-3 and TRBJ1-2, is GAGVSQTPSNKVTEKGKYVELRCDPISGHTALYWYRQSLGQGPEFLIYFQGTGAADDSGLPNDRFFAVRPEGSVSTLKIQRTERGDSAVYLCASSLDPGQADYGYTFGSGTRLTVV.

The chain employs TRBV29-1 and TRBJ1-2; maybe TRBD1 (6 bases). The CDR3 has 13 residues. In germline, CDR1 is SQVTM, CDR2 ANQGSEA. The V and J ends lost 6 bases and 8 bases respectively, with 19 bases between them. Here the CDR3 reads CSVGGQGGSGYTF. CDR3 sequence (DNA): TGCAGCGTCGGGGGGCAGGGAGGATCAGGCTACACCTTC.

CDR3 protein: CASSQELQGGFEKLFF. CDR3 DNA sequence: TGTGCCAGCAGCCAAGAGCTTCAGGGGGGTTTTGAAAAACTGTTTTTT. V and J are TRBV4-2 and TRBJ1-4, with 7 bases aligning to TRBD1. V gave up 0 bases and J gave up 7 bases; unmatched junction bases: 8. This CDR3 has 16 amino acids. Germline V lookup: CDR1 LGHNA, CDR2 YNFKEQ.

This chain joins TRBV4-1 and TRBJ2-1; the match to TRBD1 covers 8 bases. Germline V gives CDR1 MGHRA, CDR2 YSYEKL. After removal of 0 bases from V and 1 base from J, the junction contained 8 bases not matched to a gene. The length of the CDR3 is 18 residues. The CDR3 protein is CASSQERRTGTSYNEQFF. In DNA, the CDR3 is TGCGCCAGCAGCCAAGAGCGAAGGACAGGGACTTCCTACAATGAGCAGTTCTTC.

V is TRBV5-1 and J is TRBJ1-1; D is unresolved. CDR1 and CDR2 (germline): SGHRS, YFSETQ. The length of the CDR3 is 13 residues. With 1 base removed from V and 2 bases from J, the gap between germline ends came to 6 bases. CDR3: CASSLMRNTEAFF. The CDR3 nucleotides are TGCGCCAGCAGCTTGATGAGAAACACTGAAGCTTTCTTT.

Only one count was recorded for this clone. The chain has TRBV27 and TRBJ2-7; D gene uncertain. The ends were cut back, 8 bases at V and 6 bases at J, with 8 bases in the middle. Germline V CDR1 and CDR2: MNHEY, SMNVEV (reference sequence). The CDR3 consists of 10 residues. CDR3 residues: CASGPSEQYF. As DNA, the CDR3 is TGTGCCAGCGGGCCCTCCGAGCAGTACTTC.

The genes are TRBV27 and TRBJ2-7, with D maybe TRBD1 (5 bases). This CDR3 spans 15 amino acids. V lost 8 bases to trimming and J lost 5 bases, with 22 bases between them. Germline V gives CDR1 MNHEY, CDR2 SMNVEV (reference sequence). The CDR3 loop reads CASRTAQGSDHEQYF. The DNA of the CDR3 is TGTGCCAGCCGAACCGCCCAGGGCAGTGACCACGAGCAGTACTTC.

The chain links TRBV29-1 to TRBJ1-2; D is perhaps TRBD1 (5 bases). CDR1 and CDR2 (germline): SQVTM, ANQGSEA. CDR3 length: 14 residues. Trimming cost V 6 bases and J 1 base, with 15 bases left between them. CDR3 DNA sequence: TGCAGCGTGGCCCCCGACAGCTTTAACTATGGCTACACCTTC. It translates to CSVAPDSFNYGYTF. Full variable domain (remainder filled in from reference TRBV29-1 and TRBJ1-2): SAVISQKPSRDICQRGTSLTIQCQVDSQVTMMFWYRQQPGQSLTLIATANQGSEATYESGFVIDKFPISRPNLTFSTLTVSNMSPEDSSIYLCSVAPDSFNYGYTFGSGTRLTVV.

The genes are TRBV9 and TRBJ1-1; tentatively, D is TRBD1 (6 bases). Germline V gene lookup returns CDR1 SGDLS and CDR2 YYNGEE. With 3 bases removed from V and 4 bases from J, the gap between germline ends came to 10 bases. The CDR3 runs 13 residues. CDR3 nucleotide sequence: TGTGCCAGCAGCGGTGGGGGCGGCACTGAAGCTTTCTTT. It is translated as CASSGGGGTEAFF.

This chain joins TRBV7-9 and TRBJ2-3; D uncertain. V was clipped by 6 bases and J by 2 bases, with 6 bases between them. CDR1 and CDR2 (germline): SEHNR, FQNEAQ (reference sequence). This CDR3 is 12 amino acids long. The CDR3 nucleotides read TGTGCCAGCAGTGAAGCCACAGATACGCAGTATTTT. It codes for CASSEATDTQYF.

The V call is TRBV5-8, the J call TRBJ2-1; D is ambiguous. V was clipped by 0 bases and J by 3 bases, with 7 bases between them. This CDR3 is 14 amino acids long. Germline lookup yields CDR1 SGHTS and CDR2 YDEGEE. CDR3: CASSLGLDYNEQFF. The CDR3, as DNA: TGTGCCAGCAGCTTGGGGCTAGACTACAATGAGCAGTTCTTC.

The chain has TRBV6-1 and TRBJ2-7; TRBD1 is a possible D gene (6 bases). V dropped 0 bases and J dropped 4 bases, with 22 bases sitting between them. Germline V gives CDR1 MNHNS, CDR2 SASEGT. The CDR3 sequence is 18 residues long. The CDR3 protein is CASSEAPVVAGANYEQYF. The CDR3, as DNA: TGTGCCAGCAGTGAAGCCCCCGTCGTGGCAGGGGCAAATTACGAGCAGTACTTC.

This clone was seen a handful of times. V usage is TRBV3-1 (or the pseudogene TRBV3-2) and J usage is TRBJ2-1; D is uncertain. V was cut by 0 bases and J by 7 bases, with 10 bases left in between. This CDR3 has 14 residues. Germline V gene sequence: CDR1 LGHDT, CDR2 YNNKEL (reference sequence). CDR3 region: CASSQDTIGNEQFF. In DNA, the CDR3 is TGTGCCAGCAGCCAAGACACTATAGGAAATGAGCAGTTCTTC.

V gene TRBV6-4 combines with J gene TRBJ2-6; 8 bases match TRBD1. Germline loops: CDR1 MRHNA, CDR2 SNTAGT. The CDR3 contains 17 residues. Unmatched junction bases numbered 9, after V lost 6 bases and J lost 2 bases. The CDR3 DNA follows: TGTGCCAGCAGCGTGACAGGGGATGGAACTGGGGCCAACGTCCTGACTTTC. It yields the protein CASSVTGDGTGANVLTF.

The count of this clone is one. This chain links TRBV7-2 with TRBJ1-2, with D perhaps matching TRBD1 (6 bases). The CDR3 contains 13 residues. CDR1 SGHTA and CDR2 FQGNSA come from the germline V gene. Trimming took off 5 bases at V and 8 bases at J, with 15 bases between the two ends. CDR3 loop: CASSATGSGGYTF. The DNA of the CDR3 is TGTGCCAGCAGCGCTACAGGGTCGGGCGGCTACACCTTC.

This clone showed up just a few times. The V call is TRBV4-2, the J call TRBJ1-6, with TRBD1 identical over 7 bases. V lost 1 base, J lost 6 bases, and 3 bases stayed unmatched. The CDR3 contains 15 residues. CDR1 LGHNA and CDR2 YNFKEQ come from the germline V gene. The DNA of the CDR3 is TGTGCCAGCAGCCAAGCGGGACAGACTAATTCACCCCTCCACTTT. Translation gives CASSQAGQTNSPLHF.